The entry below gives a single T cell receptor beta chain sequence along with its context. CDR3 length: 14 residues. Deletions cut 4 bases from V and 4 bases from J, with 14 bases between. Germline lookup yields CDR1 GTSNPN and CDR2 SVGIG (reference sequence). 60 Vbeta and 13 Jbeta primers were used in PCR. Profiling relied on immunoSEQ multiplex PCR, and the TCRdb table lists in-frame clones only, not all of them. The sample gives 95,000 to 110,000 clones, 70% to 85% of which show up once; about 5.4% is in the top ten. The data belong to a study of cytomegalovirus exposure and HLA in healthy donors. Sequenced material: PBMCs. The clonotype originates from a woman younger than 30 in good health and CMV-seropositive. The V call is TRBV30, the J call TRBJ2-1; D remains ambiguous. The CDR3 nucleotides read TGTGCCTGGAATCTAGAGACCCCTTACAATGAGCAGTTCTTC. Protein product: CAWNLETPYNEQFF.